The present entry profiles one TCR beta chain with its context. The antigen remains unidentified. The sample originates from a study of regulatory T cells in long-lasting Graves disease. Study-wide results and limits: Among the persistent patients, 2,741 public clonotypes were shared, more than the roughly 970 shared among new patients. Patients whose Graves' disease persisted exhibited lower TCR diversity than those newly diagnosed.

The CDR3 has 15 residues. Trimming left V 3 bases short and J 4 bases short, with 18 bases between. Germline V gene sequence: CDR1 DFQATT, CDR2 SNEGSKA (reference sequence). Time point here: newly diagnosed GD, antithyroid drugs for less than 3 months. With RNA extracted from PBMCs as input, the TCR library was made. Both iRepertoire HTBI primers and Arm-PCR of CDR3 regions were used to build the TCR beta libraries. Original handling: Identification of gene segments yielded around 64 TRBV and more than eleven TRBJ across samples. TCRdb reanalysed the multiplex PCR reads using MiXCR and keeps one entry per CDR3 protein. The V and J calls reflect TCRdb's pipeline rather than the authors' work. The sample contains about 350,000 distinct CDR3 sequences, under 20% of which appear only once. This sample was shared with a second study, whose subject was T cells in Graves' hyperthyroidism and ophthalmopathy. That paper states: Most thyroid-expanded clonotypes above 0.001 were also found in blood.

This sequence joins TRBV20-1 and TRBJ2-5; either TRBD1 or TRBD2 may fit D (7 bases each). This receptor was identified in a woman aged 18-29 years with Graves disease. The sequenced sample was peripheral blood mononuclear cells (PBMCs), obtained at new diagnosis, from a patient treated with antithyroid drugs. The CDR3 protein is CSASSRGGGGETQYF. As DNA, the CDR3 is TGCAGTGCTAGCTCCAGGGGGGGGGGAGGAGAGACCCAGTACTTC.